These 3 T cell receptor beta chains share one sample of origin, sequenced in a study of T cell clones after liver transplantation. Measured with immunoSEQ multiplex PCR; TCRdb has only the in-frame clones, and not every one. Of roughly 80,000 clones listed, 82% are singletons. The sample was CD4+ T cells from blood, taken around 45 months after liver transplant. The receptors were gathered from a human patient who received a liver transplant. Some T cells may be transferred from the graft donor.

The chain employs TRBV28 and TRBJ1-2; the match to TRBD1 covers 7 bases. CDR1 MDHEN and CDR2 SYDVKM come from the germline V gene. The CDR3 length is 17 residues. Losses at the gene ends were 8 bases for V and 0 bases for J; bases not matched to a gene: 15. The CDR3 loop reads CASQRMQGGRSNYGYTF. As DNA, the CDR3 is TGTGCCAGCCAACGGATGCAGGGGGGGCGTTCTAACTATGGCTACACCTTC.

The rearrangement joins TRBV6-6 to TRBJ1-5, with D uncertain. Trimming cost V 4 bases and J 4 bases, with 11 bases left between them. The CDR3 loop spans 14 amino acids. Germline V CDR1 and CDR2: MNHNY, SVGAGI (reference sequence). CDR3 nucleotide sequence: TGTGCCAGCAGTTCTCCCGGCCTTAATCAGCCCCAGCATTTT. Translation gives CASSSPGLNQPQHF.

This clone was counted a few times. The chain carries TRBV10-3 and TRBJ2-3; D is perhaps TRBD2 (6 bases). V lost 5 bases, J lost 2 bases, and 11 bases lay in between. Germline assignment: CDR1 ENHRY and CDR2 SYGVKD. CDR3 length equals 14 residues. CDR3 sequence reads: CAISPGLITDTQYF. The CDR3 region has the DNA TGTGCCATCAGTCCGGGACTCATCACAGATACGCAGTATTTT.